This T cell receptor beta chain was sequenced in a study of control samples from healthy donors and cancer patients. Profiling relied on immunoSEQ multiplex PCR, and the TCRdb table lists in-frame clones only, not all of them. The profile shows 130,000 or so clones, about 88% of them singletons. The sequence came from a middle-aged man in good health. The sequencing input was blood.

CDR3 nucleotide sequence: TGTGCCAGCAGCTTATTCGGGGCTGCAGGGGCCAACGTCCTGACTTTC. Translating it yields CASSLFGAAGANVLTF. This sequence joins TRBV11-2 and TRBJ2-6; possibly TRBD1 or TRBD2 for D (5 bases each). Trimming pared 2 bases from V and 4 bases from J, leaving 12 bases between. CDR1 and CDR2 from the germline V gene are SGHAT and FQNNGV. This CDR3 spans 16 amino acids.